This T cell receptor (beta chain) was documented in a study of T cell responses to AZD1222 COVID-19 vaccine. Study context: Pooling covered second doses at about 4 or about 12 weeks. Regarding the study as a whole: It should be noted that donors were predominantly white British and more often female, and clonal diversity was possibly underestimated. Spike-wide vaccine-associated CD4 TCRs dominated at 160-218 and 743-854. The peak T cell response came first, and repertoires were sampled only after it.

As concerns this clone: The antigen is undetermined.

This CDR3 is built from 13 residues. In germline, CDR1 is MGHDK, CDR2 SYGVNS. V gave up 6 bases and J gave up 7 bases, with 13 bases separating them. Method: immunoSEQ multiplex PCR; TCRdb's copy keeps in-frame clones and lacks some. Among 150,000 or so clones, around 93% were seen once, and the ten largest hold under 5%. The sequencing used peripheral blood, collected on day 0 of AZD1222 vaccination. The receptor was isolated from an adult in good health. This chain connects TRBV25-1 to TRBJ2-1; no clear D gene. CDR3 sequence reads: CASSILIGNEQFF. DNA for the CDR3: TGTGCCAGCAGCATTTTGATTGGTAATGAGCAGTTCTTC. The variable domain in full, completed from reference TRBV25-1 and TRBJ2-1, reads EADIYQTPRYLVIGTGKKITLECSQTMGHDKMYWYQQDPGMELHLIHYSYGVNSTEKGDLSSESTVSRIRTEHFPLTLESARPSHTSQYLCASSILIGNEQFFGPGTRLTVL.